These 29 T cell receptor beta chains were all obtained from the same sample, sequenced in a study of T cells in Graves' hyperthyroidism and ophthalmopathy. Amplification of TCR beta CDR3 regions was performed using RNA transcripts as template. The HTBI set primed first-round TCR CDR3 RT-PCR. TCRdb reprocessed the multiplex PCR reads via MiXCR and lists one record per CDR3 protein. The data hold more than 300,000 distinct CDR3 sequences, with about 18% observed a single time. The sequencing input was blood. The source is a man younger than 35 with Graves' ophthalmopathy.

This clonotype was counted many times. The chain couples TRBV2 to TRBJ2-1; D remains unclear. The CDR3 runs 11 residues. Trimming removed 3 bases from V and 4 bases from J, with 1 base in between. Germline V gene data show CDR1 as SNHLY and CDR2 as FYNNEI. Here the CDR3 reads CASSEYNEQFF. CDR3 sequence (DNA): TGTGCCAGCAGTGAGTACAATGAGCAGTTCTTC. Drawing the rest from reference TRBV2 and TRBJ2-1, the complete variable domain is EPEVTQTPSHQVTQMGQEVILRCVPISNHLYFYWYRQILGQKVEFLVSFYNNEISEKSEIFDDQFSVERPDGSNFTLKIRSTKLEDSAMYFCASSEYNEQFFGPGTRLTVL.

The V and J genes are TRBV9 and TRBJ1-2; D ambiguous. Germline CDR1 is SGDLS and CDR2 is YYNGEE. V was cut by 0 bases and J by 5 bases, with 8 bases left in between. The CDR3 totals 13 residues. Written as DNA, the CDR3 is TGTGCCAGCAGCGTAGAGGATGGGTATGGCTACACCTTC. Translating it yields CASSVEDGYGYTF.

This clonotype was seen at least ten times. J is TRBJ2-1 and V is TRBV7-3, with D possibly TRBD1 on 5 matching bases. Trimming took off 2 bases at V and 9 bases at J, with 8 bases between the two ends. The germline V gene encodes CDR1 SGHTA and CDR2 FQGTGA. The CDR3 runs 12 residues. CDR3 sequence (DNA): TGTGCCAGCAGCTTAGTGCAGGGTGAGCAGTTCTTC. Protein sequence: CASSLVQGEQFF.

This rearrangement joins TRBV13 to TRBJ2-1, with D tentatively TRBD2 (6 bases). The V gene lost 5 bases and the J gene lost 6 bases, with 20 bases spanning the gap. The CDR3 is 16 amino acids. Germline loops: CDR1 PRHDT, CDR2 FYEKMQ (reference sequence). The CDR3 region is CASSEEGERVVNEQFF. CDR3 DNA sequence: TGTGCCAGCAGCGAAGAAGGGGAGCGGGTGGTCAATGAGCAGTTCTTC.

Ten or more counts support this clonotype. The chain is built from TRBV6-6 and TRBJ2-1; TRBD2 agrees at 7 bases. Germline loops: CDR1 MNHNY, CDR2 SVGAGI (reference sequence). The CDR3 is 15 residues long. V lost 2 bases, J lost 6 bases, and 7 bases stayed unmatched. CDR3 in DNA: TGTGCCAGCAGTTACACGCCTGGGGGGGTCAATGAGCAGTTCTTC. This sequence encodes CASSYTPGGVNEQFF.

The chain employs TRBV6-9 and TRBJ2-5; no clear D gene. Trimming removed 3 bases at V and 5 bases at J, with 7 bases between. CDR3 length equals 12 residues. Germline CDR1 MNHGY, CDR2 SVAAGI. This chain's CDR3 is CASSYWSETQYF. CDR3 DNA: TGTGCCAGCAGTTACTGGTCGGAGACCCAGTACTTC.

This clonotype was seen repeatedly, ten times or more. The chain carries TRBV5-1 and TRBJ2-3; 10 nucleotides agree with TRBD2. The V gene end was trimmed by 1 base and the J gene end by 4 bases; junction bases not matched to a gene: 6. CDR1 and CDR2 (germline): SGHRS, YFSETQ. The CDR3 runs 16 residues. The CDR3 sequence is CASSLSAGGPADTQYF. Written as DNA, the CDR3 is TGCGCCAGCAGCTTGTCAGCGGGGGGGCCCGCAGATACGCAGTATTTT. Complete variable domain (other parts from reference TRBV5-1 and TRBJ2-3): KAGVTQTPRYLIKTRGQQVTLSCSPISGHRSVSWYQQTPGQGLQFLFEYFSETQRNKGNFPGRFSGRQFSNSRSEMNVSTLELGDSALYLCASSLSAGGPADTQYFGPGTRLTVL.

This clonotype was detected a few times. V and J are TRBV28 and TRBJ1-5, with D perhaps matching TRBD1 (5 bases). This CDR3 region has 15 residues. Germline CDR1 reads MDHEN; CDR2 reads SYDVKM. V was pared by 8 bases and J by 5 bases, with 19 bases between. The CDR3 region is CASEIGGGWDQPQHF. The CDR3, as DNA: TGTGCCAGCGAAATCGGGGGGGGGTGGGATCAGCCCCAGCATTTT.

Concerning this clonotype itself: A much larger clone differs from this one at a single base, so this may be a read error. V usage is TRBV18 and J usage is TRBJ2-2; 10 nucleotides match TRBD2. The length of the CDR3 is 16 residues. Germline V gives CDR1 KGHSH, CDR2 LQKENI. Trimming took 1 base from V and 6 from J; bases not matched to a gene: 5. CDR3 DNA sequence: TGTGCCAGCTCACCACGCACTAGCGGGGCCCCCGGGGAGCTGTTTTTT. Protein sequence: CASSPRTSGAPGELFF. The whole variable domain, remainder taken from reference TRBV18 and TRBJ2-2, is NAGVMQNPRHLVRRRGQEARLRCSPMKGHSHVYWYRQLPEEGLKFMVYLQKENIIDESGMPKERFSAEFPKEGPSILRIQQVVRGDSAAYFCASSPRTSGAPGELFFGEGSRLTVL.

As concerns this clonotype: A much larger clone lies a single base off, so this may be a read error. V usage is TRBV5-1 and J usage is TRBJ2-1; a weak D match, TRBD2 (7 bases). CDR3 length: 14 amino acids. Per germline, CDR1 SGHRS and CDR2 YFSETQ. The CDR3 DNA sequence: TGCGCCAGCAGCCCCGGGGGGCCGGGGAATGGGCAGTTCTTC. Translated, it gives CASSPGGPGNGQFF.

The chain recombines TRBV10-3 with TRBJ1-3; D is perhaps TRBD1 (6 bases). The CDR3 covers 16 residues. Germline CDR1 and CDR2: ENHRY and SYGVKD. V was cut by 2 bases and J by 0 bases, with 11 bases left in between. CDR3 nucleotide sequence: TGTGCCATCAGTGAGGACAGGCCTTACTCTGGAAACACCATATATTTT. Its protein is CAISEDRPYSGNTIYF.

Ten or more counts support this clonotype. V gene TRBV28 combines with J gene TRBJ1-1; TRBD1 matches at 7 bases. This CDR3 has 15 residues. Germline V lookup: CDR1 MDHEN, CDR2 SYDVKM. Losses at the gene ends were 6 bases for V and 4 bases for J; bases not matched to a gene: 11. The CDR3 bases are TGTGCCAGCAGATTTAGGGGGCAGGGTAGCACTGAAGCTTTCTTT. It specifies CASRFRGQGSTEAFF.

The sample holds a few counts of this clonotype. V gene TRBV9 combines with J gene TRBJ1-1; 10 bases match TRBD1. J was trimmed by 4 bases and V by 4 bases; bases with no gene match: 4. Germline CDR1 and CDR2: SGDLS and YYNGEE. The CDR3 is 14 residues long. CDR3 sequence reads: CASSQGQGSTEAFF. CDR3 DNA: TGTGCCAGCAGCCAGGGACAGGGGAGCACTGAAGCTTTCTTT.

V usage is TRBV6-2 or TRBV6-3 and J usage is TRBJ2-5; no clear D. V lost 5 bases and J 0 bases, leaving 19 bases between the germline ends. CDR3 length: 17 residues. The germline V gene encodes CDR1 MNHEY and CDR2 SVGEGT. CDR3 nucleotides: TGTGCCAGCAGTACCCCGGAAGGAATAAAGTACCAAGAGACCCAGTACTTC. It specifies CASSTPEGIKYQETQYF.

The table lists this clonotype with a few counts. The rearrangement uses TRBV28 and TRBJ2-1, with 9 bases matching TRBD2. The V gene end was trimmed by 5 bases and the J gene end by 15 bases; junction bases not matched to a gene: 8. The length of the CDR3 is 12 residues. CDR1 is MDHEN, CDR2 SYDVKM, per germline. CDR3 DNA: TGTGCCAGCAGTATCGGCGGGGGGGGTATGTTCTTC. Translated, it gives CASSIGGGGMFF.

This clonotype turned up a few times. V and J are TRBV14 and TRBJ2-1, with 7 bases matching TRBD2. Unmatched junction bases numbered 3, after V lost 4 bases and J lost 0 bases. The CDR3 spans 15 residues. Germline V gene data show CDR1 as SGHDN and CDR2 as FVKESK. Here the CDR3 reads CASSLLATSYNEQFF. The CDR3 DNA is TGTGCCAGCAGCCTACTAGCGACCTCCTACAATGAGCAGTTCTTC.

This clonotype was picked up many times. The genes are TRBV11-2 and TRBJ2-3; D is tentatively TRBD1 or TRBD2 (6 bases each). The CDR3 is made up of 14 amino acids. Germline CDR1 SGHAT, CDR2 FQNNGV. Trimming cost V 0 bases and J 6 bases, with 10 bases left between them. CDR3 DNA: TGTGCCAGCAGCTTAGACCCGGGGGCGGATACGCAGTATTTT. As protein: CASSLDPGADTQYF.

CDR3 bases: TGTGCCAGCAGCTTTCTGGAACAGCCCTATGGCTACACCTTC. The encoded protein is CASSFLEQPYGYTF. The genes are TRBV9 and TRBJ1-2; D ambiguous. Germline V gene lookup returns CDR1 SGDLS and CDR2 YYNGEE. The CDR3 is 14 residues long. V gave up 4 bases and J gave up 4 bases, with 14 bases separating them.

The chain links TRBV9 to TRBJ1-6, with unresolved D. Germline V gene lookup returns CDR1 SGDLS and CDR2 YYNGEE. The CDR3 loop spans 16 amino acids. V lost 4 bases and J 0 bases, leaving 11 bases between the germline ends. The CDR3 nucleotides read TGTGCCAGCAGCCCCCTGGGGAGCTCCTATAATTCACCCCTCCACTTT. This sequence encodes CASSPLGSSYNSPLHF.

The CDR3, as DNA: TGTGCCAGCAGCCAAGACTCGGATGAAAAACTGTTTTTT. This translates into CASSQDSDEKLFF. This sequence joins TRBV4-2 and TRBJ1-4; D ambiguous. The CDR3 extends over 13 amino acids. The V end lost 0 bases, the J end lost 6 bases, and 5 bases lay between the germline ends. CDR1 is LGHNA, CDR2 YNFKEQ, per germline.

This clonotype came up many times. The CDR3 nucleotides read TGTGCCAGCAGTATTACACAGGGGTCCTACTATGGCTACACCTTC. Protein sequence: CASSITQGSYYGYTF. The rearrangement links TRBV6-1 to TRBJ1-2; 7 bases line up with TRBD1. Germline V gene sequence: CDR1 MNHNS, CDR2 SASEGT. V lost 5 bases and J lost 3; bases outside the gene matches: 9. This CDR3 comprises 15 residues.

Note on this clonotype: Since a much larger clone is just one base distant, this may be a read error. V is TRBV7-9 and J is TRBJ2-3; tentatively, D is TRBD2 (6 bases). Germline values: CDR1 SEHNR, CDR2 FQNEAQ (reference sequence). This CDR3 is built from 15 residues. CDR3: CTSSFSAGSTDTQYF. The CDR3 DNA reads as TGTACCAGCAGCTTTTCCGCGGGGAGCACAGATACGCAGTATTTT.

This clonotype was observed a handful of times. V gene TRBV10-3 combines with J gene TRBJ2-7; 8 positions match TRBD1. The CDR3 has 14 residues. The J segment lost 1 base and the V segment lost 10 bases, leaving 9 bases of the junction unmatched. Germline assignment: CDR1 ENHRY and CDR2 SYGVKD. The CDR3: CASTGGWGSYEQYF. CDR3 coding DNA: TGTGCCAGCACAGGGGGTTGGGGGTCCTACGAGCAGTACTTC.

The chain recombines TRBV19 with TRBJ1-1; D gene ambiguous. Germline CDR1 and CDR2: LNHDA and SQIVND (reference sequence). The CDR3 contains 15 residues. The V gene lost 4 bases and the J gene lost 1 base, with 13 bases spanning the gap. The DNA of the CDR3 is TGTGCCAGTAGTAGATTTACCGAGCAGAACACTGAAGCTTTCTTT. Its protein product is CASSRFTEQNTEAFF.

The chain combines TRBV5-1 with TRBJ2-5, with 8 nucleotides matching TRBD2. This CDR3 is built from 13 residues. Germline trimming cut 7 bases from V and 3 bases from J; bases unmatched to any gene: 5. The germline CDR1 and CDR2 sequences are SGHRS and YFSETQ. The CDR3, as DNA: TGCGCCAGCCGCGAACTAGCGGAAGAGACCCAGTACTTC. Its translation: CASRELAEETQYF.

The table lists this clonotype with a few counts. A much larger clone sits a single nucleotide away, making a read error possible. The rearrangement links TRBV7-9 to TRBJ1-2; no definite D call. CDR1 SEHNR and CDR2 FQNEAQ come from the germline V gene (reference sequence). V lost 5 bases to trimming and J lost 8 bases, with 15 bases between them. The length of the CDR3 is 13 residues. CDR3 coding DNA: TGTGCCAGCAGCCCCCTGACCCCCCAAGGCTACACCTTC. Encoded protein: CASSPLTPQGYTF.

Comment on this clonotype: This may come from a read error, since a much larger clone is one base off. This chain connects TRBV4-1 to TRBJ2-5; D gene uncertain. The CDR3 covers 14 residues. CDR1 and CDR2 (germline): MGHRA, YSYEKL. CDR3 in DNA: TGCGCCAGCAGCCTCTACACCCGTTTGGAGACCCGGTACTTC. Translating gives CASSLYTRLETRYF.

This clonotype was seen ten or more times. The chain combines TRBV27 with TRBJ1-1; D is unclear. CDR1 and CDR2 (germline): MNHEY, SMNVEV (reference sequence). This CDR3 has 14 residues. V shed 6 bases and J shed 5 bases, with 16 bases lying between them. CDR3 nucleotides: TGTGCCAGCAGCCCCCAACCCCTCGGGACTGAAGCTTTCTTT. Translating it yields CASSPQPLGTEAFF.

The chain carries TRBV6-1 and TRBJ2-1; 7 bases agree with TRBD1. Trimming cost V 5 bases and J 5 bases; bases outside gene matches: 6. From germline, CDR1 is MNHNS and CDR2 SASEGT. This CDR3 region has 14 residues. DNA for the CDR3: TGTGCCAGCAGTTTCGGACAGGCTGACAATGAGCAGTTCTTC. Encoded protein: CASSFGQADNEQFF.